This T cell receptor (beta chain) was retrieved from a study of blood T cells in healthy people across ages. General study results and limits: Across the age range, TCR beta diversity per million T cells fell in a roughly linear way.

The CDR3 has 15 amino acids. V was cut by 4 bases and J by 7 bases, with 18 bases left in between. From germline, CDR1 is SGHRS and CDR2 YFSETQ. A note on this clonotype: Its target is unknown.

PCR was performed a second time for about 6 to 12 cycles using a sample-barcoded 5' primer and a J-beta primer mix. Each cDNA molecule carried a tag from a template-switch adaptor that contained 12 random nucleotides. TCRdb recomputed calls from the 5' RACE reads with MiXCR, one row per CDR3 protein. This table holds some 1,000,000 distinct CDR3 sequences, 20% to 25% found once. The sample was also reused in another study, on T cells of mothers and their children.

This clonotype was obtained from a girl under 10 years old in good health. The chain recombines TRBV5-1 with TRBJ1-5; TRBD1 might be the D (6 bases). Material for sequencing was blood. The CDR3: CASSPSAGGEQPQHF. CDR3 nucleotides: TGCGCCAGCAGCCCCAGCGCGGGGGGCGAGCAGCCCCAGCATTTT.